This is a list of T cell receptor beta chains from one sample in a study of OX40 agonist ivuxolimab in advanced cancers. Repertoires were generated with immunoSEQ multiplex PCR, while TCRdb's copy carries only in-frame clones and drops some. The sample has tens of thousands of clones; roughly 84% are singletons. Sample: CD4+ or CD8+ T cells sorted from blood, taken in a trial of the OX40 agonist ivuxolimab. These receptors all come from an adult with an advanced solid tumor such as melanoma, head and neck, liver or kidney cancer. CDR3s include the opening cysteine and the closing phenylalanine or tryptophan. Clone size appears in some rows only: once, few, many, or a class for an expanded clone.

j_gene: TRBJ2-7
abundance: NA
len: 15
v_gene: TRBV4-1
CDR3aa: CASSQRGSGAYEQYF

j_gene: TRBJ2-7
abundance: NA
len: 13
v_gene: TRBV27
CDR3aa: CASSVGGRSEQYF

j_gene: TRBJ2-1
abundance: NA
len: 15
v_gene: TRBV10-3
CDR3aa: CAISENLGSYNEQFF

j_gene: TRBJ2-7
abundance: NA
len: 13
v_gene: TRBV6-5
CDR3aa: CASSYSSGDEQYF

j_gene: TRBJ1-1
abundance: NA
len: 15
v_gene: TRBV6-5
CDR3aa: CASSPYRPMNTEAFF

j_gene: TRBJ2-5
abundance: NA
len: 16
v_gene: TRBV5-6
CDR3aa: CASSLLTSGGQETQYF

j_gene: TRBJ2-2
abundance: NA
len: 15
v_gene: TRBV28
CDR3aa: CASSWAPRGTGELFF

j_gene: TRBJ2-5
abundance: NA
len: 14
v_gene: TRBV7-8
CDR3aa: CASSLGGLQETQYF

j_gene: TRBJ1-2
abundance: NA
len: 15
v_gene: TRBV7-2
CDR3aa: CASSPDIMGARGYTF

j_gene: TRBJ2-7
abundance: NA
len: 14
v_gene: TRBV5-4
CDR3aa: CASSFGTGAYEQYF

j_gene: TRBJ2-5
abundance: NA
len: 14
v_gene: TRBV28
CDR3aa: CASSFPENQETQYF

j_gene: TRBJ2-7
abundance: NA
len: 11
v_gene: TRBV30
CDR3aa: CAWSASYEQYF

j_gene: TRBJ1-2
abundance: NA
len: 14
v_gene: TRBV9
CDR3aa: CASSPHGKDYGYTF

j_gene: TRBJ2-1
abundance: NA
len: 14
v_gene: TRBV7-3
CDR3aa: CASTLEPSYNEQFF

j_gene: TRBJ2-7
abundance: NA
len: 11
v_gene: TRBV4-1
CDR3aa: CASRGPGEQYF

j_gene: TRBJ2-4
abundance: NA
len: 12
v_gene: TRBV30
CDR3aa: CAWSGGRNIQYF

j_gene: TRBJ2-1
abundance: few
len: 16
v_gene: TRBV27
CDR3aa: CASSSYPRGAYNEQFF

j_gene: TRBJ2-3
abundance: NA
len: 11
v_gene: TRBV28
CDR3aa: CASSFGHTQYF